Listed below are T cell receptor beta chains from one sample, sequenced in a study of blood T cell repertoires in COVID-19. Profiling relied on immunoSEQ multiplex PCR, and the TCRdb table lists in-frame clones only, not all of them. The sample has about 42,000 clones, about 76% seen once; the top ten hold under 9.5%. Sequencing was done on a sample of peripheral blood. These receptor sequences come from a man between 65 and 79 years old with active or convalescent COVID-19. The CDR3 runs from the conserved cysteine through the conserved F or W. D genes are given only for firm matches. For some rows the clone size is stated as once, few or many, or as a class when expanded; others skip it.

j_call d_call clone_size v_call cdr3_nt cdr3_aa
TRBJ2-3 TRBD1 NA TRBV6-6 TGTGCCAGCAGCCGAACAGGGGTGGATACGCAGTATTTT CASSRTGVDTQYF
TRBJ2-3 TRBD1 NA TRBV7-3 TGTGCCAGCAGCTGGAATGCCTGGGACAGGAGAAACACAGATACGCAGTATTTT CASSWNAWDRRNTDTQYF
TRBJ2-1 TRBD2 NA TRBV3-1/TRBV3-2 TGTGCCAGCAGCCAAGGGAGGTTAGCGGGGGTGAATGAGCAGTTCTTC CASSQGRLAGVNEQFF
TRBJ1-2 NA NA TRBV28 TGTGCCACCAATGTGGGGGCGCGTGGCTACACCTTC CATNVGARGYTF
TRBJ1-5 NA medium-sized TRBV10-1 TGCGCCACCAGCGGTGCTCCCAATCAGCCCCAGCATTTT CATSGAPNQPQHF
TRBJ2-5 NA NA TRBV19 TGTGCCAGTAGGCTTACAGGGGGGGAGGAGACCCAGTACTTC CASRLTGGEETQYF
TRBJ1-4 NA few TRBV7-9 TGTGCCAGCAGCCCGGCGGGGCTTAATGAAAAACTGTTTTTT CASSPAGLNEKLFF
TRBJ1-6 TRBD1 many TRBV11-1 TGTGCCAGCAGCTCGGACAGGGAATCACCCCTCCACTTT CASSSDRESPLHF
TRBJ1-4 NA NA TRBV6-5 TGTGCCAGCGGGGAGGAAAAACTGTTTTTT CASGEEKLFF
TRBJ2-4 TRBD2 NA TRBV28 TGTGCCAGCAAGGAAGGTGGGGAGGGGTCTCAGTACTTC CASKEGGEGSQYF
TRBJ1-5 NA once TRBV18 TGTGCCAGCTCACTCGTGGCAGGGGATTTCAGCGGCAATCAGCCCCAGCATTTT CASSLVAGDFSGNQPQHF
TRBJ2-1 NA once TRBV5-1 TGCGCCAGCAGCCGAATCTTCCAGGGAAGCTCCTACAATGAGCAGTTCTTC CASSRIFQGSSYNEQFF
TRBJ1-1 NA NA TRBV5-6 TGTGCCAGCAGCTTGGGGAGAGGAGGGGCTGAAGCTTTCTTT CASSLGRGGAEAFF
TRBJ2-7 NA NA TRBV11-3 TGTGCCAGCAGCTGGACAGTCCGCTCCTACGAGCAGTACTTC CASSWTVRSYEQYF
TRBJ2-2 NA NA TRBV6-5 TGTGCCAGCAGAATAGATTACACCGGGGAGCTGTTTTTT CASRIDYTGELFF
TRBJ1-3 TRBD1 once TRBV5-1 TGCGCCAGCAGCCGGGGGCCACAGGGGGTTCCGAACACCATATATTTT CASSRGPQGVPNTIYF
TRBJ1-5 NA NA TRBV28 TGTGCCAGCAGTTACAGCGGCGTTCAGACTAGCAATCAGCCCCAGCATTTT CASSYSGVQTSNQPQHF
TRBJ1-2 TRBD1 NA TRBV15 TGTGCCACCAGCAGGCCGGGGGGACAGGGGATGTATGGCTACACCTTC CATSRPGGQGMYGYTF
TRBJ2-7 TRBD1 NA TRBV18 TGTGCCAGCTCACCACGTTATAAAGGGACAGGGAATATTGAGCAGTACTTC CASSPRYKGTGNIEQYF
TRBJ1-3 NA NA TRBV9 TGTGCCAGCAGCGTAGTGGCAGGCCAAACTGGAAACACCATATATTTT CASSVVAGQTGNTIYF
TRBJ1-2 TRBD1 NA TRBV30 TGTGCCTGGAGTGCCGGCCCGGGACAGCCAGATCTCACCTTC CAWSAGPGQPDLTF
TRBJ2-3 NA NA TRBV5-1 TGCGCCAGCAGGTGGGGCGGGATCGGCACAGATACGCAGTATTTT CASRWGGIGTDTQYF
TRBJ2-7 TRBD1 NA TRBV30 TGTGCCTCCGGGACAGGGGACTTGAGGGAGCAGTACTTC CASGTGDLREQYF
TRBJ1-2 TRBD1 NA TRBV6-6 TGTGCCAGCAGAACCGACAGGGGGAGTGGCTACACCTTC CASRTDRGSGYTF
TRBJ1-1 NA NA TRBV28 TGTGCCAGCAGTCCACCGCGGGGGAACACTGAAGCTTTCTTT CASSPPRGNTEAFF
TRBJ2-7 NA once TRBV2 TGTGCCAGCAGGCGGGACGGCGAGCAGTACTTC CASRRDGEQYF
TRBJ1-1 NA NA TRBV6-6 TGTGCCAGCAGCGAGAGCGTGGCTGAAGCTTTCTTT CASSESVAEAFF
TRBJ1-2 TRBD1 NA TRBV6-6 TGTGCCAGCAGCTTCGGGACAGGCGGTGACTATGGCTACACCTTC CASSFGTGGDYGYTF
TRBJ1-2 TRBD1 NA TRBV5-1 TGCGCCAGCAGCATGATCGCAGGGGGCATCGGCTATGGCTACACCTTC CASSMIAGGIGYGYTF
TRBJ2-7 TRBD1 NA TRBV10-3 TGTGCCATCAGGGGGGGGACAGGGGTCGATGAGCAGTACTTC CAIRGGTGVDEQYF
TRBJ2-3 NA NA TRBV7-8 TGTGCCAGCAGCTTGGTGGGGCGGGATACGCAGTATTTT CASSLVGRDTQYF
TRBJ1-1 NA NA TRBV5-4 TGTGCCAGCAGCCGCGGCCAGCTGAACACTGAAGCTTTCTTT CASSRGQLNTEAFF
TRBJ1-1 NA NA TRBV7-6 TGTGCCAGCAGCTTAACTGGGGCGGGGATGAACACTGAAGCTTTCTTT CASSLTGAGMNTEAFF
TRBJ2-5 NA few TRBV6-6 TGTGCCAGCAGCTCTTCCCCCCAGCAAGAGACCCAGTACTTC CASSSSPQQETQYF
TRBJ1-2 NA once TRBV6-2/TRBV6-3 TGTGCCAGCAGCAACAGGGCTAACTATGGCTACACCTTC CASSNRANYGYTF
TRBJ2-3 NA NA TRBV10-1 TGCGCCAGCAAGTCTAGCCTGGTTGGTACAGATACGCAGTATTTT CASKSSLVGTDTQYF
TRBJ1-1 TRBD1 few TRBV7-2 TGTGCCAGCAGCTCAAGGGGGCCACAGATGAACACTGAAGCTTTCTTT CASSSRGPQMNTEAFF
TRBJ1-1 TRBD1 NA TRBV7-2 TGTGCCAGCAGCTCCACAGGGGGTATCACTGAAGCTTTCTTT CASSSTGGITEAFF
TRBJ2-3 TRBD1 NA TRBV4-1 TGCGCCAGCAGCCCGACAGGGGGGCCGGGTTACACAGATACGCAGTATTTT CASSPTGGPGYTDTQYF
TRBJ2-7 NA NA TRBV28 TGTGCCAGCACAGTCGCGGGGGCAGGGAAATACGAGCAGTACTTC CASTVAGAGKYEQYF
TRBJ1-1 NA NA TRBV25-1 TGTGCCAGCAGTGAATCGGGGTTGGAAGCTTTCTTT CASSESGLEAFF
TRBJ2-1 NA NA TRBV19 TGTGCCAGTAGTAGAAGCATTCCAGGGGCGAGATTTTACAATGAGCAGTTCTTC CASSRSIPGARFYNEQFF
TRBJ1-1 NA NA TRBV7-3 TGTGCCAGCAGCCCCGGGGATGGAGGGCACGCTTTCTTT CASSPGDGGHAFF